A selection of T cell receptor beta chains follows, all from one sample in a study of T cells in Graves' hyperthyroidism and ophthalmopathy. TCRdb passed the multiplex PCR reads through MiXCR, listing each CDR3 protein once. The table includes some 250,000 distinct CDR3 sequences, nearly 15% detected once. Sequencing was carried out using blood. These receptors were taken from a woman between 50 and 59 years old with Graves' hyperthyroidism that later progressed to Graves' ophthalmopathy. CDR3s include the opening cysteine and the closing phenylalanine or tryptophan. The order of the fields is J gene, clone size, D gene, V gene, CDR3 DNA, CDR3 protein. A D gene is named only where the DNA matches it firmly. Expanded clones get a size class; other rows say once, few or many, or leave the size out.

TRBJ2-1,many,TRBD2,TRBV28,TGTGCCAGCAGTTTGGGGACTAGCGGGAGTGATGAGCAGTTCTTC,CASSLGTSGSDEQFF
TRBJ2-5,.,.,TRBV3-1,TGTGCCAGCAGCCCCCCCCGCGGAAACCAGTACTTC,CASSPPRGNQYF
TRBJ2-3,few,.,TRBV4-1,TGCGCCAGCAGCCAAGCCCGACGCTTGACAGATACGCAGTATTTT,CASSQARRLTDTQYF
TRBJ1-1,many,TRBD1,TRBV30,TGTGCCTGGACCGGACAGGGTACTGAAGCTTTCTTT,CAWTGQGTEAFF
TRBJ2-3,many,.,TRBV7-9,TGTGCCAGCAGCTTAGCTAGCGGAGGGCGACGGACGCAGTATTTT,CASSLASGGRRTQYF
TRBJ2-1,once,TRBD2,TRBV3-1,TGTGCCAGCAGCCAAGAAGGACTAGCGGGCTACAATGAGCAGTTCTTC,CASSQEGLAGYNEQFF
TRBJ2-7,.,.,TRBV2,TGTGCCAGCAGTGAAGGTTGGAGGGGCGAGCAGTACTTC,CASSEGWRGEQYF
TRBJ1-2,many,.,TRBV5-6,TGTGCCAGCAGCCGGGAACAGGGTAGATATGGCTACACCTTC,CASSREQGRYGYTF
TRBJ1-1,many,.,TRBV5-1,TGCGCCAGCACTACGGAGGTTCGGGGAGGGAACACTGAAGCTTTCTTT,CASTTEVRGGNTEAFF
TRBJ1-2,many,TRBD1,TRBV5-1,TGCGCCAGCAGTACGGGACAGCCCGGGAGAGGCTACACCTTC,CASSTGQPGRGYTF
TRBJ2-1,.,TRBD2,TRBV7-2,TGTGCCAGCAGCTTAAGCGGGAGGGCTAGGGATGAGCAGTTCTTC,CASSLSGRARDEQFF
TRBJ2-1,many,.,TRBV12-3/TRBV12-4,TGTGCCAGCAGCCATCGGGACTTCACCTACAATGAGCAGTTCTTC,CASSHRDFTYNEQFF
TRBJ1-1,many,.,TRBV18,TGTGCCAGCTCACCAATCCCCCAGGGAGGGACTGAAGCTTTCTTT,CASSPIPQGGTEAFF
TRBJ2-1,few,.,TRBV6-1,TGTGCCACCCTCGGGGGTAATGAGCAGTTCTTC,CATLGGNEQFF
TRBJ2-3,.,TRBD2,TRBV6-1,TGTGCCAGCAGTTTAGCGGGGTTAAGCACAGATACGCAGTATTTT,CASSLAGLSTDTQYF
TRBJ1-4,.,.,TRBV4-1,TGCGCCAGCAGCCAGGAGGAAACTAATGAAAAACTGTTTTTT,CASSQEETNEKLFF
TRBJ2-7,.,.,TRBV20-1,TGCAGTGCTAGTCTGGGTCCCCTCTACGAGCAGTACTTC,CSASLGPLYEQYF
TRBJ2-3,many,TRBD2,TRBV28,TGTGCCAGCCGAAAGGGCAGGGGACTAGTAACCGATACGCAGTATTTT,CASRKGRGLVTDTQYF
TRBJ1-5,few,.,TRBV6-5,TGTGCCAGCAGTTACTCCTACGGAGGATATCAGCCCCAGCATTTT,CASSYSYGGYQPQHF
TRBJ2-5,many,TRBD2,TRBV7-9,TGTGCCAGCAGCCAACTAGCGGGACAAGAGACCCAGTACTTC,CASSQLAGQETQYF
TRBJ2-2,.,.,TRBV4-2,TGTGCCAGCAGCCCCGGGGGAACCGTCGACGACACCGGGGAGCTGTTTTTT,CASSPGGTVDDTGELFF
TRBJ1-1,.,.,TRBV28,TGTGCCAGCAGCCTGCCGGGACAAGGGGACACTGAAGCTTTCTTT,CASSLPGQGDTEAFF
TRBJ1-1,few,.,TRBV4-2,TGTGCCAGCAGCCAAGAATTCCCCCGGGCCGGGAGAGCTTTCTTT,CASSQEFPRAGRAFF
TRBJ2-4,.,.,TRBV5-1,TGCGCCAGCAGCTTGGCCCCATTGGGGGCCAAAAACATTCAGTACTTC,CASSLAPLGAKNIQYF
TRBJ2-1,many,.,TRBV20-1,TGCAGTGCTAGACCTCTCAGCGTACCTCTCTACAATGAGCAGTTCTTC,CSARPLSVPLYNEQFF
TRBJ2-7,many,TRBD1,TRBV6-2/TRBV6-3,TGTGCCAGCAGTTACTCGAGGGACAGGCCCTCCTACGAGCAGTACTTC,CASSYSRDRPSYEQYF
TRBJ2-1,many,.,TRBV7-2,TGTGCCAGCAGCCATCGGGTTCAATCCTACAATGAGCAGTTCTTC,CASSHRVQSYNEQFF
TRBJ1-1,many,.,TRBV27,TGTGCCAGCAGTTCGACCCCCAGGGAAGCTTTCTTT,CASSSTPREAFF
TRBJ1-4,many,TRBD1,TRBV18,TGTGCCAGCTCACCTTCTGGACAGGCGCAACTGTTTTTT,CASSPSGQAQLFF
TRBJ2-3,many,TRBD1,TRBV5-1,TGCGCCAGCAGCTGGGGCCCGGGACAGGCTAGCACAGATACGCAGTATTTT,CASSWGPGQASTDTQYF
TRBJ2-7,many,.,TRBV18,TGTGCCAGCTCACCACCGATCGTCAACGAGCAGTACTTC,CASSPPIVNEQYF
TRBJ2-4,many,.,TRBV13,TGTGCCAGCAGCTTGGGACGGCGACGTGGCAAAAACATTCAGTACTTC,CASSLGRRRGKNIQYF
TRBJ2-1,many,TRBD2,TRBV3-1,TGTGCCAGCAGTTCCCTAGCGGGAGTAAAGTTCTTC,CASSSLAGVKFF
TRBJ1-1,.,.,TRBV7-3,TGTGCCAGCAGCTTAGGGTCTAACAGAAACACTGAAGCTTTCTTT,CASSLGSNRNTEAFF
TRBJ2-7,many,.,TRBV13,TGTGCCAGCAGCTTAGGTAGCGGCTCCTACGAGCAGTACTTC,CASSLGSGSYEQYF
TRBJ2-7,many,.,TRBV6-1,TGTGCCAGCAACCCCGATTTAGTTTCCTACGAGCAGTACTTC,CASNPDLVSYEQYF
TRBJ1-2,.,.,TRBV11-2,TGTGCCAGCAGCTTAGAGAGGGGCGGCGCTAACTATGGCTACACCTTC,CASSLERGGANYGYTF
TRBJ2-1,few,.,TRBV6-4,TGTGCCAGCAGTGAGGTGTGGGGGTACGGTGAGCAGTTCTTC,CASSEVWGYGEQFF
TRBJ2-1,many,.,TRBV24-1,TGTGCCACCAGTGATTTGAAAGAAAAGGGTGGAGTGCCTTCCTACAATGAGCAGTTCTTC,CATSDLKEKGGVPSYNEQFF
TRBJ1-2,many,.,TRBV12-3/TRBV12-4,TGTGCCAGCAGCCCTCAGAGAGGGGGAATGCATGGCTACACCTTC,CASSPQRGGMHGYTF
TRBJ2-7,many,.,TRBV6-1,TGTGCCAGCAGTGTGAATCTCAGAGGGGGGAGCGAGCAGTACTTC,CASSVNLRGGSEQYF
TRBJ1-5,many,TRBD1,TRBV15,TGTGCCACTTCCCGGGACAGGGGTAATCAGCCCCAGCATTTT,CATSRDRGNQPQHF
TRBJ2-5,.,TRBD2,TRBV14,TGTGCCAGCAGCCAAGATAGGGGGACTAGCGGGAGGTCCCAAGAGACCCAGTACTTC,CASSQDRGTSGRSQETQYF
TRBJ1-2,many,.,TRBV7-9,TGTGCCAGCAGCTTAGGGGCCAGGGACGGTGGCTACACCTTC,CASSLGARDGGYTF
TRBJ2-3,.,.,TRBV4-1,TGCGCCAGCAGCCAAGGACGGGGCCGACTCACAGATACGCAGTATTTT,CASSQGRGRLTDTQYF
TRBJ2-2,many,.,TRBV11-2,TGTGCCAGCAGCCGGCGGTCCAGTAGCGTAGCGGACTACACCGGGGAGCTGTTTTTT,CASSRRSSSVADYTGELFF
TRBJ1-2,many,.,TRBV6-1,TGTGCCAGCACCCGACAAGGCGGTCTCCTAAGCGGCTACACCTTC,CASTRQGGLLSGYTF
TRBJ2-3,many,.,TRBV5-6,TGTGCCAGCAGCACAAGCGGGCCGAGGACAGATACGCAGTATTTT,CASSTSGPRTDTQYF
TRBJ2-3,many,.,TRBV20-1,TGCTCCACACAGGGTTCCACAGATACGCAGTATTTT,CSTQGSTDTQYF
TRBJ1-1,.,.,TRBV12-3/TRBV12-4,TGTGCCAGCAGCTTAGGTTCAGCTGAAGCTTTCTTT,CASSLGSAEAFF
TRBJ2-7,few,TRBD1,TRBV20-1,TGCAGTGCCCCGGGACAGGCTACCTACGAGCAGTACTTC,CSAPGQATYEQYF
TRBJ2-6,.,.,TRBV9,TGTGCCAGCAGCGTATGGAACTCTGGGGCCAACGTCCTGACTTTC,CASSVWNSGANVLTF
TRBJ2-3,many,.,TRBV29-1,TGCAGCGTTGGAACTAGCTCACTCACAGATACGCAGTATTTT,CSVGTSSLTDTQYF
TRBJ2-7,many,TRBD1,TRBV12-3/TRBV12-4,TGTGCCAGCAGTTCAGGGGGCAACGTTCTCTACGAGCAGTACTTC,CASSSGGNVLYEQYF